This T cell receptor beta chain was profiled in a study of blood T cell repertoires in COVID-19. At the level of the study: The United States, Italy and Spain were the sources of the acute and convalescent COVID-19 samples.

In the authors' methods: Estimated nucleated cell counts came from reference gene primer amplification. Repertoires were generated with immunoSEQ multiplex PCR, while TCRdb's copy carries only in-frame clones and drops some. Clonal size and the V and J genes are those of that table, whereas D and trimming came from the DNA. In the table there are over 40,000 clones, 92% of which are singletons. The V end was cut by 2 bases, the J end by 1 base, with 5 bases between. Germline CDR1 and CDR2: SEHNR and FQNEAQ (reference sequence). This CDR3 is built from 14 residues. The chain has TRBV7-9 and TRBJ2-2; D might be TRBD1 (5 bases). Sequences were obtained from peripheral blood. The TCR comes from a human donor in a cohort sampled during active COVID-19. CDR3 sequence reads: CASSLRGNTGELFF. The CDR3 DNA reads TGTGCCAGCAGCTTAAGGGGGAACACCGGGGAGCTGTTTTTT.